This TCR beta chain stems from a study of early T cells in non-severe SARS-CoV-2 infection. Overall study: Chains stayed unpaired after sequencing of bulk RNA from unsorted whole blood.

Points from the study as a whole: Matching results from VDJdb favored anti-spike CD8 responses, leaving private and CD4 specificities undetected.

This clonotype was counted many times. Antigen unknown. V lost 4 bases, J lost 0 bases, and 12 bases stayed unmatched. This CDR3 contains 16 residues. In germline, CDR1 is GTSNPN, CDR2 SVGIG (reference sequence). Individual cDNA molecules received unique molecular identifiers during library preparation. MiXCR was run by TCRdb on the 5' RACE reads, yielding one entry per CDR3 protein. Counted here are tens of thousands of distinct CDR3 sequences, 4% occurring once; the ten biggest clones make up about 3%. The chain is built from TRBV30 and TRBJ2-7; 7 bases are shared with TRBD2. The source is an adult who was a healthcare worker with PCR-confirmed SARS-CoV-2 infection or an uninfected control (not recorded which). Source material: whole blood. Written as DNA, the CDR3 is TGTGCCTGGACAGGGTACGGACGCGGGAGCTCCTACGAGCAGTACTTC. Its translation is CAWTGYGRGSSYEQYF.